This T cell receptor (beta chain) derives from a study of cytomegalovirus exposure and HLA in healthy donors. General study results and limits: In a later analysis, the majority of CMV-associated beta chains seemingly showed HLA restriction. An analysis was carried out at a later point. It showed that HLA-associated TCR beta chains were more clonally expanded than equally common non-associated chains. A highly shared variant cluster was judged a likely technical artifact.

60 Vbeta and 13 Jbeta primers were used in PCR. The table came from immunoSEQ multiplex PCR; TCRdb's copy has only in-frame clones and leaves some out. Here the sample spans approximately 200,000 clones, 70% to 85% being singletons. V was pared by 4 bases and J by 5 bases, with 10 bases of the junction left unmatched. Germline CDR1 MNHNY, CDR2 SVGAGI (reference sequence). This CDR3 has 15 residues. About this clone: Antigen specificity is unknown.

The specimen was PBMCs. The J gene is TRBJ1-1, the V gene TRBV6-6; TRBD1 matches 7 bases. This clonotype was obtained from a woman aged 25 to 39 in good health and CMV-seropositive. This CDR3 reads CASSSLQGRKTEAFF. The CDR3 nucleotides are TGTGCCAGCAGTTCTCTACAGGGGCGAAAGACTGAAGCTTTCTTT.